Listed below are T cell receptor beta chains from one sample, sequenced in a study of OX40 agonist ivuxolimab in advanced cancers. Sequencing used immunoSEQ multiplex PCR; TCRdb keeps in-frame clones, though not all of them. The table shows about 79,000 clones, with 90% to 95% occurring only once. The material sequenced was CD4+ or CD8+ T cells sorted from blood, taken in a trial of the OX40 agonist ivuxolimab. The source is an adult with an advanced solid tumor such as melanoma, head and neck, liver or kidney cancer. The CDR3 runs from the conserved cysteine through the conserved F or W. D genes are given only for firm matches. Where a row states a size, it is once, few, many or the class of an expanded clone; other rows omit it.

D | J | V | size | DNA | CDR3
. | TRBJ2-7 | TRBV15 | . | TGTGCCACCAGTTGGGGCAGTACCTACGAGCAGTACTTC | CATSWGSTYEQYF
. | TRBJ1-3 | TRBV5-6 | . | TGTGCCAGCAGCTCAGACACGGATGGACTTCTGTTTGGAAACACCATATATTTT | CASSSDTDGLLFGNTIYF
. | TRBJ2-1 | TRBV4-3 | . | TGCGCCAGCAGCCAAGACCCTAGCAACTACAATGAGCAGTTCTTC | CASSQDPSNYNEQFF
TRBD1 | TRBJ1-1 | TRBV19 | . | TGTGCCAGTAGCGAGACAGGGGGGAACACTGAAGCTTTCTTT | CASSETGGNTEAFF
. | TRBJ1-2 | TRBV10-3 | . | TGTGCCACCCGGGACTCTAAAGGGGGCTATGGCTACACCTTC | CATRDSKGGYGYTF
. | TRBJ1-1 | TRBV10-1 | few | TGCGCCAGCAGTGATGGAAGGGGGAACACTGAAGCTTTCTTT | CASSDGRGNTEAFF
. | TRBJ1-2 | TRBV10-1 | . | TGCGCCAGCAGTCGCCTAGAAAGATCGCGAACCTATGGCTACACCTTC | CASSRLERSRTYGYTF
TRBD1 | TRBJ2-1 | TRBV6-5 | . | TGTGCCAGCAGTAGACAGGGAGTTGGCAACAATGAGCAGTTCTTC | CASSRQGVGNNEQFF
. | TRBJ2-2 | TRBV4-1 | . | TGCGCCAGCAGCCAAGACTTGCAGCAGGGTGGAACCGGGGAGCTGTTTTTT | CASSQDLQQGGTGELFF
. | TRBJ2-7 | TRBV11-2 | . | TGTGCCAGCAGCTTAGGATCAGGGACTCTAACGCCCCCCTACGAGCAGTACTTC | CASSLGSGTLTPPYEQYF
. | TRBJ2-1 | TRBV4-3 | . | TGCGCCAGCAGCCACATTAACTCCTACAATGAGCAGTTCTTC | CASSHINSYNEQFF
. | TRBJ2-2 | TRBV5-6 | . | TGTGCCAGCAGCTTGGGCCCCGGGGAGCTGTTTTTT | CASSLGPGELFF
. | TRBJ1-1 | TRBV28 | . | TGTGCCAGCAGGGACAACAGGGTTCTATTGAACACTGAAGCTTTCTTT | CASRDNRVLLNTEAFF
. | TRBJ2-5 | TRBV9 | . | TGTGCCAGCAGCGTAGATCAAGTACTCCAAGAGACCCAGTACTTC | CASSVDQVLQETQYF
TRBD2 | TRBJ2-7 | TRBV15 | . | TGCGCCACCAGCAGAGCCCGGGGGGATCGGGGCGAGCAGTACTTC | CATSRARGDRGEQYF
. | TRBJ2-6 | TRBV28 | . | TGTGCCAGCAGTTTATATGAGAAGTACTCTGGGGCCAACGTCCTGACTTTC | CASSLYEKYSGANVLTF
TRBD2 | TRBJ2-3 | TRBV7-9 | . | TGTGCCAGCAGCTTAGTAGAGAGCGGGGTACACACAGATACGCAGTATTTT | CASSLVESGVHTDTQYF
. | TRBJ2-5 | TRBV2 | once | TGTGCCTGGTACGCAGGGTCCGGGGAGACCCAGTACTTC | CAWYAGSGETQYF
. | TRBJ2-7 | TRBV11-3 | . | TGTGCCAGCAGTATGGAACATTCCTACGAGCAGTACTTC | CASSMEHSYEQYF
TRBD1 | TRBJ2-7 | TRBV4-1 | once | TGCGCCAGCAGCCACGACAGGGTGGAGCAGTACTTC | CASSHDRVEQYF
TRBD2 | TRBJ2-1 | TRBV5-1 | once | TGCGCCAGCAGCTTAAGCGGGGGTTACAATGAGCAGTTCTTC | CASSLSGGYNEQFF
. | TRBJ1-1 | TRBV25-1 | . | TGTGCCAGCAGTTGGGGACCAGAGTTTGAAGCTTTCTTT | CASSWGPEFEAFF
. | TRBJ2-2 | TRBV19 | . | TGTGCCAGTAGTACAGCCTTCACCGGGGAGCTGTTTTTT | CASSTAFTGELFF